One T cell receptor (beta chain) is described in this entry. The antigen remains undetermined. These data come from a study of T cell responses to AZD1222 COVID-19 vaccine. About the study: Researchers grouped second doses given at about 4 or about 12 weeks into one pool. Findings and limits, study-wide: Across the whole spike, CD4 TCRs peaked at regions 160-218 and 743-854. Donor demographics were predominantly white British with a female majority; clonal diversity may be underestimated.

The germline CDR1 and CDR2 sequences are SGHRS and YFSETQ. V dropped 4 bases and J dropped 6; count of bases not matched to a gene: 9. The CDR3 runs 14 residues. Sequencing was performed with immunoSEQ multiplex PCR; in TCRdb, only in-frame clones are kept and a portion is missing. This table holds fewer than 130,000 clones, around 94% found once. The gene calls are TRBV5-1 and TRBJ1-1; 7 bases are shared with TRBD1. Sequences were derived from peripheral blood, sampled on day 0 of AZD1222 vaccination. The source of this sequence is an adult in good health. The CDR3: CASSTTGVLAEAFF. The CDR3 region has the DNA TGCGCCAGCAGCACCACAGGGGTCCTCGCTGAAGCTTTCTTT.